Listed here are 19 T cell receptor beta chains from one sample, sequenced in a study of T cells in Graves' hyperthyroidism and ophthalmopathy. RNA transcripts served as the template for amplifying TCR beta CDR3 regions. The HTBI primer set served for first-round RT-PCR of the TCR CDR3. TCRdb called the multiplex PCR reads again in MiXCR, with one record for every CDR3 protein. Of 700,000 to 950,000 distinct CDR3 sequences listed, 30% to 40% are singletons. The sequenced sample was blood. These receptors were taken from a woman aged 35 to 49 with Graves' hyperthyroidism.

The chain uses TRBV15 and TRBJ2-1; D might be TRBD1 (5 bases). Trimming removed 2 bases from V and 5 bases from J, with 10 bases in between. This CDR3 region has 14 residues. CDR1 is LNHNV, CDR2 YYDKDF, per germline (reference sequence). The CDR3 bases are TGTGCCACCAGCAGAAGGGGCACACACAATGAGCAGTTCTTC. This gives the protein CATSRRGTHNEQFF.

The chain uses TRBV2 and TRBJ2-5; maybe TRBD1 (6 bases). The CDR3 runs 14 residues. Looked up from germline, CDR1 is SNHLY and CDR2 is FYNNEI. Trimming stripped 4 bases from V and 5 bases from J, with 14 bases between. The DNA of the CDR3 is TGTGCCAGCAGTGTCGGACAGCTGATGGAGACCCAGTACTTC. This gives the protein CASSVGQLMETQYF.

V is TRBV6-6 and J is TRBJ1-5; D unclear. Germline CDR1 MNHNY, CDR2 SVGAGI (reference sequence). Trimming stripped 0 bases from V and 5 bases from J, with 11 bases between. There are 15 residues in the CDR3. The DNA for the CDR3 is TGTGCCAGCAGTTACTCAGTCCCCGACTATCAGCCCCAGCATTTT. Encoded protein: CASSYSVPDYQPQHF.

The genes are TRBV7-9 and TRBJ2-7; possibly TRBD2 for D (5 bases). This CDR3 comprises 14 residues. CDR1 and CDR2 (germline): SEHNR, FQNEAQ (reference sequence). V lost 5 bases to trimming and J lost 2 bases, with 13 bases between them. The CDR3 loop reads CASSAGGITYEQYF. The DNA for the CDR3 is TGTGCCAGCAGCGCCGGAGGAATAACCTACGAGCAGTACTTC.

This clonotype has more than one count but fewer than ten. One end of the junction is discordant with germline, which a read error may explain. V and J are TRBV7-2 and TRBJ1-5; D is uncertain. CDR3 length: 14 amino acids. Germline V gene data show CDR1 as SGHTA and CDR2 as FQGNSA. The CDR3 DNA reads as TGCGCCAGCAGCCAAGATCGACGGAATCAGCCCCAGCATTTT. This sequence encodes CASSQDRRNQPQHF.

This clonotype was seen a few times. CDR3 in DNA: TGTGCCAGCAGACCTTTACCCAGACAGGGCGGGTTGAGCTACGAGCAGTACTTC. It codes for CASRPLPRQGGLSYEQYF. The chain employs TRBV6-1 and TRBJ2-7, with 7 bases that match TRBD1. V shed 6 bases and J 3 bases; nucleotides not matched to a gene: 20. CDR3 length: 18 residues. CDR1 is MNHNS and CDR2 is SASEGT in the germline V gene.

This clonotype was counted at least ten times. This rearrangement joins TRBV20-1 to TRBJ1-5; TRBD1 matches at 7 bases. V lost 5 bases to trimming and J lost 6 bases; unmatched junction nucleotides: 7. This CDR3 has 13 amino acids. CDR1 is DFQATT, CDR2 SNEGSKA, per germline (reference sequence). This chain's CDR3 is CSAQGGGVQPQHF. DNA for the CDR3: TGCAGTGCTCAGGGAGGGGGCGTTCAGCCCCAGCATTTT.

This clonotype came up many times. The chain joins TRBV4-1 to TRBJ1-2; D gene uncertain. V shed 1 base and J shed 11 bases, with 8 bases lying between them. The CDR3 covers 11 residues. CDR1 MGHRA and CDR2 YSYEKL come from the germline V gene. CDR3 coding DNA: TGCGCCAGCAGCCAAGCGACGATGTACACCTTC. Its protein is CASSQATMYTF.

The chain has TRBV20-1 and TRBJ2-1; 10 bases match TRBD2. The DNA end favors TRBJ2-7, so the J call may be wrong. Per the germline V gene, CDR1 is DFQATT and CDR2 is SNEGSKA (reference sequence). This CDR3 has 14 amino acids. CDR3 DNA: TGCAGTGCTAGGAACCTAGCGGGAGACAATGAGCAGTACTTC. Residues: CSARNLAGDNEQYF.

This clonotype came up a few times. This rearrangement joins TRBV11-2 to TRBJ1-2; TRBD1 might be the D (5 bases). The germline V gene has CDR1 SGHAT and CDR2 FQNNGV. The CDR3 covers 15 residues. V lost 4 bases and J lost 8, with 20 bases in between. The CDR3 sequence: CASSSIRDASWGYTF. In DNA, the CDR3 is TGTGCCAGCAGCTCGATAAGGGACGCTTCTTGGGGCTACACCTTC.

The gene calls are TRBV29-1 and TRBJ2-7, with D possibly matching TRBD1 (7 bases). With 7 bases removed from V and 0 bases from J, the gap between germline ends came to 13 bases. Germline CDR1 SQVTM, CDR2 ANQGSEA. The CDR3 runs to 13 residues. In DNA form, the CDR3 reads TGCAGCGCAGGGGGGCCTAGCTCCTACGAGCAGTACTTC. It is translated as CSAGGPSSYEQYF.

This rearrangement joins TRBV7-9 to TRBJ1-5, with TRBD1 matching over 9 bases. This CDR3 is 17 amino acids long. The V segment lost 7 bases and the J segment 7 bases; nucleotides outside the gene matches: 17. Looked up from germline, CDR1 is SEHNR and CDR2 is FQNEAQ (reference sequence). The CDR3 nucleotides are TGTGCCAGCACTGAATTACGTGGACAGGGGATAGGGCAGCCCCAGCATTTT. It is translated as CASTELRGQGIGQPQHF.

This rearrangement joins TRBV7-3 to TRBJ2-2, with 9 nucleotides matching TRBD1. CDR1 and CDR2 from the germline V gene are SGHTA and FQGTGA. There are 17 residues in the CDR3. V dropped 5 bases and J dropped 2; count of bases not matched to a gene: 9. CDR3 residues: CASSPTGGYGNTGELFF. The DNA of the CDR3 is TGTGCCAGCAGCCCGACAGGGGGTTATGGAAACACCGGGGAGCTGTTTTTT.

The V and J genes are TRBV19 and TRBJ2-3; D not certain. This CDR3 has 13 amino acids. Trimming took 6 bases from V and 3 from J, leaving 10 bases between them. From germline, CDR1 is LNHDA and CDR2 SQIVND (reference sequence). The CDR3 here is CASRELVTDTQYF. The CDR3 DNA is TGTGCCAGTAGGGAACTGGTGACAGATACGCAGTATTTT. The full variable domain, completed using reference TRBV19 and TRBJ2-3, is DGGITQSPKYLFRKEGQNVTLSCEQNLNHDAMYWYRQDPGQGLRLIYYSQIVNDFQKGDIAEGYSVSREKKESFPLTVTSAQKNPTAFYLCASRELVTDTQYFGPGTRLTVL.

This clonotype was recorded a few times. V gene TRBV28 combines with J gene TRBJ1-5; tentatively, D is TRBD1 (6 bases). From germline, CDR1 is MDHEN and CDR2 SYDVKM. The CDR3 loop spans 14 amino acids. Trimming removed 10 bases at V and 5 bases at J, with 18 bases between. The DNA for the CDR3 is TGTGCCACTACCAGACAGGCTCTTTATCAGCCCCAGCATTTT. This codes for CATTRQALYQPQHF. The complete variable domain, with remaining parts taken from reference TRBV28 and TRBJ1-5, reads DVKVTQSSRYLVKRTGEKVFLECVQDMDHENMFWYRQDPGLGLRLIYFSYDVKMKEKGDIPEGYSVSREKKERFSLILESASTNQTSMYLCATTRQALYQPQHFGDGTRLSIL.

The J gene is TRBJ1-2, the V gene TRBV29-1; no firm D call. Germline V lookup: CDR1 SQVTM, CDR2 ANQGSEA. V was shortened by 4 bases and J by 8 bases, with 5 bases between the two germline ends. CDR3 length equals 9 residues. CDR3 protein: CSVVGGYTF. The CDR3 DNA sequence: TGCAGCGTTGTTGGGGGCTACACCTTC.

Details on this clonotype: This clone may be a read error of a much larger clone one base away. The DNA for the CDR3 is TGTGCCGGCAGTTACGAACAGGCGACGGTGAACACTGAAGCTTTCTTT. Residues: CAGSYEQATVNTEAFF. The chain carries TRBV6-5 and TRBJ1-1, with a weak D call TRBD1 (5 bases). Germline CDR1 reads MNHEY; CDR2 reads SVGAGI. This CDR3 has 16 amino acids.

This clonotype was detected only a few times. The chain combines TRBV6-2 or TRBV6-3 with TRBJ1-1, with D uncertain. The germline gives CDR1 MNHEY, CDR2 SVGEGT. The CDR3 is 15 amino acids. The ends were cut back, 0 bases at V and 0 bases at J, with 8 bases in the middle. The CDR3 is CASSYSEIMNTEAFF. The DNA of the CDR3 is TGTGCCAGCAGTTACTCGGAGATAATGAACACTGAAGCTTTCTTT.

The chain links TRBV25-1 to TRBJ1-1; D is ambiguous. The germline gives CDR1 MGHDK, CDR2 SYGVNS. The CDR3 totals 16 residues. V was shortened by 6 bases and J by 4 bases, with 21 bases between the two germline ends. The CDR3 reads CASSLHWARIGTEAFF. DNA of the CDR3: TGTGCCAGCAGCTTGCATTGGGCTCGTATTGGCACTGAAGCTTTCTTT.